These T cell receptor beta chains were read from a single sample in a study of CD8 T cells in Susac syndrome. TCRdb passed the immunoSEQ multiplex PCR reads through MiXCR, listing each CDR3 protein once. Among roughly 330,000 distinct CDR3 sequences listed, 92% were seen once. Sequencing used CD4+ T cells from PBMCs. These receptors were collected from a human donor with multiple sclerosis. Each CDR3 is given with its conserved first and last residue. D genes are given only for firm matches. Some rows mark clone size as missing; the rest say once, few, many or name a class of expanded clone.

clone_size: once
v_call: TRBV20-1
d_call: -
j_call: TRBJ2-3
cdr3_nt: TGCAGTGCTGGGGACCATAGCACAGATACGCAGTATTTT
cdr3_aa: CSAGDHSTDTQYF

clone_size: -
v_call: TRBV4-2
d_call: -
j_call: TRBJ1-4
cdr3_nt: TGTGCCAGCAGCCAAGTCAGCCAGGGCATTAATGAAAAACTGTTTTTT
cdr3_aa: CASSQVSQGINEKLFF

clone_size: -
v_call: TRBV20-1
d_call: -
j_call: TRBJ2-7
cdr3_nt: TGCAGTGCTAGCCGCTATAGCGGTTACTCCTACGAGCAGTACTTC
cdr3_aa: CSASRYSGYSYEQYF

clone_size: -
v_call: TRBV5-1
d_call: TRBD1
j_call: TRBJ2-2
cdr3_nt: TGCGCCAGCAGCTTGGGAGCGGGACAGGGACGTACCGGGGAGCTGTTTTTT
cdr3_aa: CASSLGAGQGRTGELFF

clone_size: -
v_call: TRBV6-5
d_call: -
j_call: TRBJ1-1
cdr3_nt: TGTGCCAGCGGCTACGTAGGTACTATCACTGAAGCTTTCTTT
cdr3_aa: CASGYVGTITEAFF

clone_size: -
v_call: TRBV4-1
d_call: -
j_call: TRBJ2-7
cdr3_nt: TGCGCCAGCAGCCAAGGGGTAATCGGTCCCCCGGCGATTGAGCAGTACTTC
cdr3_aa: CASSQGVIGPPAIEQYF

clone_size: -
v_call: TRBV20-1
d_call: TRBD2
j_call: TRBJ2-1
cdr3_nt: TGCAGTGCTAGCGGGGGGGCCTCCTACAATGAGCAGTTCTTC
cdr3_aa: CSASGGASYNEQFF

clone_size: few
v_call: TRBV30
d_call: -
j_call: TRBJ1-2
cdr3_nt: TGTGCCTGGAGTGGGGGGTATGGCTACACCTTC
cdr3_aa: CAWSGGYGYTF

clone_size: -
v_call: TRBV7-2
d_call: TRBD2
j_call: TRBJ2-7
cdr3_nt: TGTGCCAGCAGCTTAAAGGGACTAGCGGCAAGCCGAGGCTACGAGCAGTACTTC
cdr3_aa: CASSLKGLAASRGYEQYF

clone_size: -
v_call: TRBV6-6
d_call: -
j_call: TRBJ2-1
cdr3_nt: TGTGCCAGCAGTTACACGGACAACTACAATGAGCAGTTCTTC
cdr3_aa: CASSYTDNYNEQFF

clone_size: -
v_call: TRBV5-1
d_call: TRBD2
j_call: TRBJ2-1
cdr3_nt: TGCGCCAGCAGCTACGAGCGGGGGGAAAATGAGCAGTTCTTC
cdr3_aa: CASSYERGENEQFF

clone_size: -
v_call: TRBV5-1
d_call: -
j_call: TRBJ2-1
cdr3_nt: TGCGCCAGCAGCTTGTGGGATCCAGGGGATGAGCAGTTCTTC
cdr3_aa: CASSLWDPGDEQFF

clone_size: -
v_call: TRBV20-1
d_call: TRBD1
j_call: TRBJ1-1
cdr3_nt: TGCAGTGCTACTACAGGGGACACTGAAGCTTTCTTT
cdr3_aa: CSATTGDTEAFF

clone_size: -
v_call: TRBV7-2
d_call: TRBD2
j_call: TRBJ2-1
cdr3_nt: TGTGCCAGCAGGGCCGGGACTAGCGAATACAATGAGCAGTTCTTC
cdr3_aa: CASRAGTSEYNEQFF

clone_size: -
v_call: TRBV5-4
d_call: -
j_call: TRBJ1-1
cdr3_nt: TGTGCCAGCTCATCGGACGTAGAAGCTTTCTTT
cdr3_aa: CASSSDVEAFF

clone_size: -
v_call: TRBV20-1
d_call: TRBD1
j_call: TRBJ2-2
cdr3_nt: TGCAGTGCCTCCCAGGGGGCCCCCGGGGAGCTGTTTTTT
cdr3_aa: CSASQGAPGELFF

clone_size: once
v_call: TRBV5-6
d_call: TRBD1
j_call: TRBJ2-3
cdr3_nt: TGTGCCAGCAGGAGCGGACAGGGGAACACAGATACGCAGTATTTT
cdr3_aa: CASRSGQGNTDTQYF

clone_size: -
v_call: TRBV30
d_call: -
j_call: TRBJ1-2
cdr3_nt: TGTGCCTGGGCCCGCGGACAAGGGGGCTATGGCTACACCTTC
cdr3_aa: CAWARGQGGYGYTF

clone_size: once
v_call: TRBV6-2/TRBV6-3
d_call: TRBD2
j_call: TRBJ2-3
cdr3_nt: TGTGCCAGCAGTTACTGGTCTAGCGGGAGTCCAGATACGCAGTATTTT
cdr3_aa: CASSYWSSGSPDTQYF

clone_size: -
v_call: TRBV7-2
d_call: TRBD2
j_call: TRBJ2-7
cdr3_nt: TGTGCCAGCAGCTTAAACGTCGGAGCGGGAGTCTCGTACGAGCAGTACTTC
cdr3_aa: CASSLNVGAGVSYEQYF

clone_size: -
v_call: TRBV13
d_call: -
j_call: TRBJ2-5
cdr3_nt: TGTGCCAGCAGCGGTGCTGGGGGGACCCAGTACTTC
cdr3_aa: CASSGAGGTQYF

clone_size: -
v_call: TRBV11-1
d_call: TRBD1
j_call: TRBJ1-2
cdr3_nt: TGTGCCAGCAGCTCAGGGGACAGCTGGTATGGCTACACCTTC
cdr3_aa: CASSSGDSWYGYTF

clone_size: -
v_call: TRBV3-1
d_call: -
j_call: TRBJ2-7
cdr3_nt: TGTGCCAGCAGCCAAGGACAGGCTATCGAGCAGTACTTC
cdr3_aa: CASSQGQAIEQYF

clone_size: -
v_call: TRBV6-5
d_call: -
j_call: TRBJ1-2
cdr3_nt: TGTGCCAGCAGCGATAACTATGGCTACACCTTC
cdr3_aa: CASSDNYGYTF

clone_size: -
v_call: TRBV5-6
d_call: -
j_call: TRBJ2-1
cdr3_nt: TGTGCCAGCCACAGGTGGACTGGCTACAATGAGCAGTTCTTC
cdr3_aa: CASHRWTGYNEQFF

clone_size: -
v_call: TRBV15
d_call: -
j_call: TRBJ1-2
cdr3_nt: TGTGCCACCAGCAGAGGAGGGGGGCTTATCTATGGCTACACCTTC
cdr3_aa: CATSRGGGLIYGYTF

clone_size: -
v_call: TRBV19
d_call: -
j_call: TRBJ2-4
cdr3_nt: TGTGCCAGTAGTATCGCGGCCAAAAACATTCAGTACTTC
cdr3_aa: CASSIAAKNIQYF

clone_size: -
v_call: TRBV27
d_call: -
j_call: TRBJ1-1
cdr3_nt: TGTGCCAGCAGTTTAAGATGGGGAGGGACTGAAGCTTTCTTT
cdr3_aa: CASSLRWGGTEAFF

clone_size: -
v_call: TRBV7-3
d_call: -
j_call: TRBJ2-3
cdr3_nt: TGTGCCAGCAGCTTCCTTAGCACAGATACGCAGTATTTT
cdr3_aa: CASSFLSTDTQYF

clone_size: -
v_call: TRBV19
d_call: -
j_call: TRBJ2-7
cdr3_nt: TGTGCCAGTAGTATCCCCGGGATTTCCTACGAGCAGTACTTC
cdr3_aa: CASSIPGISYEQYF

clone_size: -
v_call: TRBV18
d_call: -
j_call: TRBJ1-3
cdr3_nt: TGTGCCAGCTCACCAGGAGGGGATGCAAGAAACACCATATATTTT
cdr3_aa: CASSPGGDARNTIYF

clone_size: -
v_call: TRBV10-2
d_call: -
j_call: TRBJ2-7
cdr3_nt: TGCGCCAGCAGACCCGGGACTGGAGGCGAGCAGTACTTC
cdr3_aa: CASRPGTGGEQYF

clone_size: -
v_call: TRBV11-2
d_call: TRBD1
j_call: TRBJ2-7
cdr3_nt: TGTGCCAGCAGCCAGGGACAGAACTACGAGCAGTACTTC
cdr3_aa: CASSQGQNYEQYF

clone_size: -
v_call: TRBV7-2
d_call: TRBD1
j_call: TRBJ1-1
cdr3_nt: TGTGCCAGCAGCATGAACAGGGGGGCGGGCACTGAAGCTTTCTTT
cdr3_aa: CASSMNRGAGTEAFF

clone_size: once
v_call: TRBV6-5
d_call: TRBD1
j_call: TRBJ2-1
cdr3_nt: TGTGCCGCCCGGACAGGGAACCATGAGCAGTTCTTC
cdr3_aa: CAARTGNHEQFF

clone_size: -
v_call: TRBV19
d_call: TRBD1
j_call: TRBJ1-1
cdr3_nt: TGTGCCAGTAGCCTGGGACAGCACACTGAAGCTTTCTTT
cdr3_aa: CASSLGQHTEAFF

clone_size: -
v_call: TRBV3-1
d_call: TRBD1
j_call: TRBJ1-6
cdr3_nt: TGTGCCAGCAGCCAGGAGGGGGCCACCCTCCACTTT
cdr3_aa: CASSQEGATLHF

clone_size: -
v_call: TRBV29-1
d_call: -
j_call: TRBJ1-1
cdr3_nt: TGCAGCGTTGGACAGTTAATGAACACTGAAGCTTTCTTT
cdr3_aa: CSVGQLMNTEAFF

clone_size: -
v_call: TRBV29-1
d_call: -
j_call: TRBJ2-7
cdr3_nt: TGCAGCGTTGTTGTTACCTTGAGACGGGTCGACGAGCAGTACTTC
cdr3_aa: CSVVVTLRRVDEQYF

clone_size: -
v_call: TRBV6-2/TRBV6-3
d_call: TRBD1
j_call: TRBJ2-1
cdr3_nt: TGTGCCAGTTGCTATGGGGGGACAGGGCGGATCAATGAGCAGTTCTTC
cdr3_aa: CASCYGGTGRINEQFF

clone_size: -
v_call: TRBV5-4
d_call: TRBD2
j_call: TRBJ2-1
cdr3_nt: TGTGCCAGCAGCCGGGGACTAGCGGTAAATGAGCAGTTCTTC
cdr3_aa: CASSRGLAVNEQFF

clone_size: -
v_call: TRBV12-3/TRBV12-4
d_call: -
j_call: TRBJ1-3
cdr3_nt: TGTGCCAGCAGCCGTACAGTACTAGGAAACACCATATATTTT
cdr3_aa: CASSRTVLGNTIYF

clone_size: -
v_call: TRBV5-1
d_call: TRBD2
j_call: TRBJ2-5
cdr3_nt: TGCGCCAGCAGCTTGCCAGCGGGGGTCCAAGAGACCCAGTACTTC
cdr3_aa: CASSLPAGVQETQYF

clone_size: -
v_call: TRBV11-2
d_call: -
j_call: TRBJ1-6
cdr3_nt: TGTGCCAGCAGTTCTCGGGGTCCGGAACGGAATTCACCCCTCCACTTT
cdr3_aa: CASSSRGPERNSPLHF

clone_size: -
v_call: TRBV2
d_call: TRBD2
j_call: TRBJ2-1
cdr3_nt: TGTGCCAGCACCATCAGACTAGCGGGGGGGCCATATGAGCAGTTCTTC
cdr3_aa: CASTIRLAGGPYEQFF